Below are 15 T cell receptor gamma chains sequenced from a single sample in a study of gammadelta T cells in human blood. TCRdb re-processed the RT-PCR reads via CATT. This repertoire shows about 190 gamma-chain clones, around 33% found once; its top ten account for around a third. Sequencing was carried out using non-Vgamma9Vdelta2 gamma-delta T cells from fetal blood. The receptors derive from a human fetus.

On this clone: This clone may be a read error of a much larger clone one base away. The J gene is TRGJ1 or TRGJ2, the V gene TRGV4. V was pared by 0 bases and J by 10 bases, with 3 bases of the junction left unmatched. Germline CDR1 EGSTGY, CDR2 YDSYTSSV. This CDR3 comprises 11 residues. The CDR3 bases are TGTGCCACCTGGGATGGGCAGAAGAAACTCTTT. It encodes CATWDGQKKLF.

By sample fraction, this clone is large. The chain combines TRGV4 with TRGJ1 or TRGJ2. This CDR3 has 13 amino acids. CDR1 is EGSTGY, CDR2 YDSYTSSV, per germline. J lost 3 bases, V lost 1 base, and 3 bases had no gene match. This CDR3 reads CATWDGFYYKKLF. CDR3 nucleotides: TGTGCCACCTGGGATGGTTTTTATTATAAGAAACTCTTT.

In the case of this clone: A far larger clone is one base from this, pointing to a likely read error. The chain recombines TRGV8 with TRGJP1. The germline V gene has CDR1 VENAVY and CDR2 YDSYNSRV. This CDR3 has 14 residues. CDR3 DNA: TGTGCCCCCTGGGATATGGTAACTGGTTGGTTCAAGATATTT. Translated, it gives CAPWDMVTGWFKIF.

By proportion, this clone is large (0.1 to 1%). This same CDR3 is encoded by further DNA sequences in the sample. The rearrangement links TRGV2 to TRGJP. This CDR3 has 16 residues. Germline V gene data show CDR1 as EGSNGY and CDR2 as YDSYNSKV. With 0 bases clipped from V and 7 bases from J, the junction kept 3 bases outside the gene matches. CDR3 protein: CATWDGRELGKKIKVF. The CDR3 nucleotides read TGTGCCACCTGGGACGGGCGGGAGTTGGGCAAAAAAATCAAGGTATTT.

The chain links TRGV2 to TRGJ1 or TRGJ2. The germline CDR1 and CDR2 sequences are EGSNGY and YDSYNSKV. V gave up 12 bases and J gave up 2 bases; unmatched junction bases: 22. The CDR3 is made up of 16 amino acids. CDR3 loop: CAARDGPSLDYYKKLF. The CDR3, as DNA: TGTGCCGCCCGGGACGGGCCGAGTTTGGATTATTATAAGAAACTCTTT.

This clone was observed a handful of times. This likely traces to a read error, being one base from a far larger clone. The chain joins TRGV8 to TRGJP1. CDR1 is VENAVY, CDR2 YDSYNSRV, per germline. After removal of 5 bases from V and 1 base from J, the junction contained 1 base not matched to a gene. This CDR3 has 13 residues. In nucleotides, the CDR3 is TGTGCCACCTGGGGTACCACTGGTTGGTTCAAGATATTT. It is translated as CATWGTTGWFKIF.

As regards this clone: It is likely a read error: a sequence one base away is far more abundant. The rearrangement uses TRGV5 and TRGJ1 or TRGJ2. CDR1 is VINAFY and CDR2 is YDVSNSKD in the germline V gene. This CDR3 has 13 amino acids. This chain's CDR3 is CATWDRLYYKKLF. The CDR3 DNA sequence: TGTGCCACCTGGGACAGGCTCTATTATAAGAAACTCTTC.

As concerns this clone: This likely reflects a read error, since a far larger clone is one base away. Other DNA sequences in the sample encode the same CDR3. The rearrangement joins TRGV10 to TRGJP1. TRGV10 is noted as an ORF with a role that remains uncertain. The length of the CDR3 is 14 residues. Trimming at V came to 8 bases and at J to 2 bases, leaving 6 bases not matched to a gene. Written as DNA, the CDR3 is TGTGCTGCGTGGGGTTACACCACTGGTTGGTTCAAGATATTT. The encoded protein is CAAWGYTTGWFKIF.

This clone is large within its sample. The rearrangement links TRGV5 to TRGJ1 or TRGJ2. The V segment lost 0 bases and the J segment 12 bases; nucleotides outside the gene matches: 5. Germline V gene sequence: CDR1 VINAFY, CDR2 YDVSNSKD. The CDR3 loop spans 11 amino acids. The CDR3 nucleotides read TGTGCCACCTGGGACAGGCGAATGAAACTCTTT. Translating gives CATWDRRMKLF.

Notes on this clone: The protein TCRdb gives is from a much larger clone and does not agree with this DNA's translation at residue 3, likely a read error; the protein shown here comes from the DNA. The chain links TRGV4 to TRGJP1. Germline V gene lookup returns CDR1 EGSTGY and CDR2 YDSYTSSV. The CDR3 covers 13 residues. CDR3 region: CAPWDTTGWFKIF. For the CDR3, the DNA is TGTGCCCCCTGGGATACCACTGGTTGGTTCAAGATATTT.

By share of the sample, this clone is hyperexpanded (1% or more). V gene TRGV9 combines with J gene TRGJ1 or TRGJ2. This CDR3 is 12 amino acids long. J lost 3 bases, V lost 2 bases, and 1 base had no gene match. Looked up from germline, CDR1 is GITISATS and CDR2 is ISYDGTV (reference sequence). The CDR3 region is CALWEAYYKKLF. DNA for the CDR3: TGTGCCTTGTGGGAGGCTTATTATAAGAAACTCTTT.

The chain links TRGV2 to TRGJ1 or TRGJ2. With 0 bases clipped from V and 6 bases from J, the junction kept 5 bases outside the gene matches. This CDR3 spans 13 amino acids. Germline V gives CDR1 EGSNGY, CDR2 YDSYNSKV. The CDR3 DNA reads TGTGCCACCTGGGACGGGCCTCCTTATAAGAAACTCTTT. Translation gives CATWDGPPYKKLF.

V usage is TRGV3 and J usage is TRGJ1 or TRGJ2. The CDR3 has 13 amino acids. Germline CDR1 and CDR2: VTNTFY and YDVSTARD (reference sequence). V shed 2 bases, J shed 3 bases, and the junction held 4 bases outside the gene matches. CDR3 sequence reads: CATWDTPYYKKLF. CDR3 coding DNA: TGTGCCACCTGGGACACCCCTTATTATAAGAAACTCTTT.

A note on this clone: This could be a read error, since a much larger clone is one nucleotide away. V usage is TRGV4 and J usage is TRGJ1 or TRGJ2. Germline trimming cut 0 bases from V and 16 bases from J; bases unmatched to any gene: 9. Germline V gives CDR1 EGSTGY, CDR2 YDSYTSSV. The CDR3 is 11 residues long. The DNA of the CDR3 is TGTGCCACCTGGGATGGGGATAGGAACCTCTTT. Its translation: CATWDGDRNLF.

A few counts support this clone. The V gene is TRGV8, the J gene TRGJP1. This CDR3 is built from 14 residues. Germline V lookup: CDR1 VENAVY, CDR2 YDSYNSRV. The trim removed 5 bases at V and 1 base at J, leaving 4 bases unmatched. This chain's CDR3 is CATWVFTTGWFKIF. The DNA for the CDR3 is TGTGCCACCTGGGTTTTTACCACTGGTTGGTTCAAGATATTT.